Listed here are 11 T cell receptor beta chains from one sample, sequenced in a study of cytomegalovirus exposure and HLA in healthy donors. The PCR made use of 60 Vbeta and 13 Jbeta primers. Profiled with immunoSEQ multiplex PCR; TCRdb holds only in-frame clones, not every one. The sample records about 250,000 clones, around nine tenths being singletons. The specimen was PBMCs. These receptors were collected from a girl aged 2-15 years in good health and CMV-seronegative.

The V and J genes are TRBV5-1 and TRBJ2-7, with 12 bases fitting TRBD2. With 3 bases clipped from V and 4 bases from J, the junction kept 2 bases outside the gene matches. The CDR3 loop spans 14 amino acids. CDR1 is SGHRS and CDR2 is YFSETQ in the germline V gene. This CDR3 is CASSYGTSGYEQYF. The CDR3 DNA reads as TGCGCCAGCAGCTACGGGACTAGCGGGTACGAGCAGTACTTC.

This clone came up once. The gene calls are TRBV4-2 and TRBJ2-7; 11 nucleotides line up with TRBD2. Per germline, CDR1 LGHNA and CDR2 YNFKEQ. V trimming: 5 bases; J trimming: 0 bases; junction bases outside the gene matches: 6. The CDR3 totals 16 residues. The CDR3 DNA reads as TGTGCCAGCAGCTTGGGACTAGCGGTGAGCTCCTACGAGCAGTACTTC. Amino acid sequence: CASSLGLAVSSYEQYF.

In DNA form, the CDR3 reads TGCAGTGCTAGTCCGTACAATGAGCAGTTCTTC. Translating gives CSASPYNEQFF. The genes are TRBV20-1 and TRBJ2-1; D unclear. Germline assignment: CDR1 DFQATT and CDR2 SNEGSKA (reference sequence). The CDR3 is 11 residues long. V was pared by 3 bases and J by 4 bases, with 4 bases between.

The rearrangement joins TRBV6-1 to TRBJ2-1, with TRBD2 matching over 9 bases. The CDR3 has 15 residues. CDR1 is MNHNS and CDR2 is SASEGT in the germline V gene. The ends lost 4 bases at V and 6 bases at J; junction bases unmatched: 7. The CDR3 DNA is TGTGCCAGCAGTGCGGGACTAGCTGCCCTCAATGAGCAGTTCTTC. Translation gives CASSAGLAALNEQFF.

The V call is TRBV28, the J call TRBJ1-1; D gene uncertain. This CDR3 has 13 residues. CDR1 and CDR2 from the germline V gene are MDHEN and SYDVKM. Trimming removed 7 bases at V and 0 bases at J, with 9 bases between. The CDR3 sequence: CASKGDMNTEAFF. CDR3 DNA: TGTGCCAGCAAGGGAGATATGAACACTGAAGCTTTCTTT.

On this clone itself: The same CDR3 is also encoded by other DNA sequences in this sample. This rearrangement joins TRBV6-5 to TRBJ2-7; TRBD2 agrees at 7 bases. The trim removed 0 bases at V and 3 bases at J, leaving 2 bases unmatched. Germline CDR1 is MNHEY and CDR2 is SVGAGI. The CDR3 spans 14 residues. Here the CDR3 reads CASSYSGGGYEQYF. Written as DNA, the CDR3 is TGTGCCAGCAGTTACTCGGGGGGGGGCTACGAGCAGTACTTC.

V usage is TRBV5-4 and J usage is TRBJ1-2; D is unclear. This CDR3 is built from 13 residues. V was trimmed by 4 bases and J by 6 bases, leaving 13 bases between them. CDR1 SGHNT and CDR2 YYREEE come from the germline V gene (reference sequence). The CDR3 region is CASSRLEEDGYTF. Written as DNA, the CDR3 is TGTGCCAGCAGCCGACTCGAGGAGGATGGCTACACCTTC.

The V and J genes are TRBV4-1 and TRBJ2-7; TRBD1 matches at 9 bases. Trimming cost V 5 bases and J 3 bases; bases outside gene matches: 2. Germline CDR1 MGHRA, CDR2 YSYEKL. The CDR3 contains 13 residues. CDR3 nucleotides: TGCGCCAGCAGCTGGGGACAGGGCTACGAGCAGTACTTC. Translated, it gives CASSWGQGYEQYF.

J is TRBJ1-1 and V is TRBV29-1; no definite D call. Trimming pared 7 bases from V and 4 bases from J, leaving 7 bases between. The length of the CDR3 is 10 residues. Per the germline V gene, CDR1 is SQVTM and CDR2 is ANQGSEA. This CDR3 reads CSGSGTEAFF. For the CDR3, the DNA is TGCAGCGGCTCCGGCACTGAAGCTTTCTTT.

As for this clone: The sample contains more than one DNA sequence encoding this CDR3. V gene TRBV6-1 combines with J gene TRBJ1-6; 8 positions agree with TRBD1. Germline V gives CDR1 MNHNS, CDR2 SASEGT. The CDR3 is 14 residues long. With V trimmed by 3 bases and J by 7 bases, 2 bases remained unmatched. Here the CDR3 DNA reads TGTGCCAGCAGTGACCGACAGGGGAATTCACCCCTCCACTTT. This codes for CASSDRQGNSPLHF.

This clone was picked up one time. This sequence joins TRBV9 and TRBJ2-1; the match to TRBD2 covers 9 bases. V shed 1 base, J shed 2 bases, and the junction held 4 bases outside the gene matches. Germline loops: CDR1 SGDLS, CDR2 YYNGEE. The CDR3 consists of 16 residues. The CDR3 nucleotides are TGTGCCAGCAGCGTATCCTTAGCGGGGGCCTACAATGAGCAGTTCTTC. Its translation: CASSVSLAGAYNEQFF.